These T cell receptor beta chains were read from a single sample in a study of T cell changes during pregnancy in multiple sclerosis. Sequenced by immunoSEQ multiplex PCR; TCRdb stores in-frame clones only, minus some. Counted here are approximately 64,000 clones, approximately 92% occurring once; the ten biggest clones make up 2% to 2.5%. The sequencing used peripheral blood, collected in the first trimester of pregnancy. Receptor source: a female donor with multiple sclerosis, enrolled in a pregnancy study. Each CDR3 is given with its conserved first and last residue. The order of the fields is clone size, D gene, V gene, J gene, CDR3 protein, CDR3 DNA. The D gene is left open where the match is weak. A row's size may be missing; if present it is once, few, many or a size class.

-,TRBD2,TRBV28,TRBJ2-1,CASSPLVVAGPYNEQFF,TGTGCCAGCAGTCCCCTCGTGGTAGCGGGCCCCTACAATGAGCAGTTCTTC
-,-,TRBV6-6,TRBJ2-5,CASSLVALVGETQYF,TGTGCCAGCAGTTTGGTCGCACTAGTCGGAGAGACCCAGTACTTC
-,TRBD2,TRBV7-7,TRBJ2-2,CASSNGLAGTGELFF,TGTGCTAGCAGCAACGGACTAGCGGGAACCGGGGAGCTGTTTTTT
once,-,TRBV5-5,TRBJ2-4,CASSLVLAKNIQYF,TGTGCCAGCAGCTTGGTACTAGCCAAAAACATTCAGTACTTC
-,-,TRBV7-3,TRBJ2-1,CASSLSVGVSEQFF,TGTGCCAGCAGCTTATCCGTAGGGGTCAGCGAGCAGTTCTTC
-,TRBD2,TRBV6-4,TRBJ2-3,CASSAGTSGTDTQYF,TGTGCCAGCAGTGCCGGGACTAGCGGCACAGATACGCAGTATTTT
once,TRBD2,TRBV27,TRBJ2-3,CASSLLASGLPDTQYF,TGTGCCAGCAGTTTATTGGCTAGCGGGCTACCAGATACGCAGTATTTT
once,-,TRBV15,TRBJ2-1,CATTPQGGGRTGEQFF,TGTGCCACCACACCCCAGGGGGGCGGGAGGACCGGTGAGCAGTTCTTC
-,TRBD1,TRBV11-1,TRBJ1-1,CASSRTGGVDTEAFF,TGTGCCAGCAGCCGTACAGGGGGCGTGGACACTGAAGCTTTCTTT
once,-,TRBV13,TRBJ2-7,CASSPGGPEEQYF,TGTGCCAGCAGCCCCGGAGGGCCGGAAGAGCAGTACTTC
once,-,TRBV15,TRBJ1-2,CATSGGGLLYYGYTF,TGTGCCACCAGTGGCGGGGGGCTCCTTTACTATGGCTACACCTTC
-,TRBD1,TRBV30,TRBJ1-6,CAWNTGGNSPLHF,TGTGCCTGGAATACAGGGGGCAATTCACCCCTCCACTTT
-,-,TRBV7-2,TRBJ1-3,CASSVATGLSGNTIYF,TGTGCCAGCAGCGTCGCCACCGGACTCTCTGGAAACACCATATATTTT
few,-,TRBV27,TRBJ1-5,CASSSGIRQPQHF,TGTGCCAGCAGTTCGGGTATTCGGCAGCCCCAGCATTTT
-,TRBD1,TRBV5-1,TRBJ2-5,CASSLAPGGFETQYF,TGCGCCAGCAGCTTGGCCCCAGGGGGCTTCGAGACCCAGTACTTC
-,TRBD2,TRBV5-1,TRBJ2-1,CASSLAGLAAYNEQFF,TGCGCCAGCAGCTTGGCCGGACTAGCGGCATACAATGAGCAGTTCTTC
-,-,TRBV6-1,TRBJ1-1,CASSESGLRAFF,TGTGCCAGCAGTGAGTCAGGTTTGAGAGCTTTCTTT
-,TRBD2,TRBV6-1,TRBJ2-3,CASRGLDMQYF,TGTGCCAGCAGGGGACTAGATATGCAGTATTTT
once,-,TRBV11-1,TRBJ2-1,CASSLGSSHYNEQFF,TGTGCCAGCAGCTTAGGGTCTAGCCACTACAATGAGCAGTTCTTC
-,TRBD2,TRBV27,TRBJ2-1,CASSLDGRGFNEQFF,TGTGCCAGCAGTTTAGACGGGAGGGGCTTCAATGAGCAGTTCTTC
-,-,TRBV27,TRBJ1-2,CASSLDGAHYGYTF,TGTGCCAGCAGTCTCGATGGGGCCCACTATGGCTACACCTTC
-,-,TRBV19,TRBJ1-1,CASRFTVNTEAFF,TGTGCCAGTAGATTTACAGTGAACACTGAAGCTTTCTTT
-,TRBD2,TRBV19,TRBJ2-5,CASMGRAGGETQYF,TGTGCCAGTATGGGGAGGGCCGGAGGAGAGACCCAGTACTTC
-,-,TRBV6-1,TRBJ2-1,CASRENRVSSYNEQFF,TGTGCCAGCAGGGAAAATCGGGTGAGCTCCTACAATGAGCAGTTCTTC
-,TRBD1,TRBV29-1,TRBJ1-1,CSAQTGWGDTEAFF,TGCAGCGCTCAGACAGGGTGGGGTGACACTGAAGCTTTCTTT
-,TRBD1,TRBV5-1,TRBJ1-4,CASSFEGTGVEKLFF,TGCGCCAGCAGCTTTGAAGGGACAGGGGTTGAAAAACTGTTTTTT
once,-,TRBV11-2,TRBJ1-2,CASSLDVRPAVDYGYTF,TGTGCCAGCAGCTTAGATGTCAGGCCAGCTGTGGACTATGGCTACACCTTC
-,TRBD2,TRBV10-3,TRBJ2-7,CAIRTGGAYEQYF,TGTGCCATCAGGACGGGAGGAGCCTACGAGCAGTACTTC
-,-,TRBV7-9,TRBJ2-3,CASLLLSTDTQYF,TGTGCCAGCCTCCTCCTTAGCACAGATACGCAGTATTTT
-,TRBD1,TRBV7-2,TRBJ1-1,CASSLGDRGFNTEAFF,TGTGCCAGCAGCTTAGGGGACAGGGGATTTAACACTGAAGCTTTCTTT
once,-,TRBV7-9,TRBJ1-1,CASSLMVGAFF,TGTGCCAGCAGCTTAATGGTCGGAGCTTTCTTT
-,-,TRBV27,TRBJ1-1,CASSFAGPNTEAFF,TGTGCCAGCAGTTTTGCGGGGCCGAACACTGAAGCTTTCTTT
-,TRBD1,TRBV18,TRBJ2-1,CASSPQQGAGNEQFF,TGTGCCAGCTCACCCCAACAGGGGGCGGGGAATGAGCAGTTCTTC
-,-,TRBV2,TRBJ2-1,CAKQQVVQFF,TGTGCCAAGCAACAGGTTGTGCAGTTCTTC
-,-,TRBV2,TRBJ1-2,CASSVEVSYGYTF,TGTGCCAGCAGCGTAGAAGTTTCGTATGGCTACACCTTC
-,TRBD1,TRBV4-1,TRBJ2-1,CASSQDRDRGIDEQFF,TGCGCCAGCAGCCAAGACCGGGACAGGGGTATCGATGAGCAGTTCTTC
-,TRBD2,TRBV5-1,TRBJ2-3,CASSLLAGGTTDTQYF,TGCGCCAGCAGCTTACTAGCGGGAGGTACCACAGATACGCAGTATTTT
-,-,TRBV7-9,TRBJ2-7,CASSSTSGEQYF,TGTGCCAGCAGCTCGACTAGTGGGGAGCAGTACTTC
-,-,TRBV27,TRBJ2-1,CASSPLGGSPRRHEQFF,TGTGCCAGCAGTCCCCTCGGAGGCTCCCCAAGAAGGCATGAGCAGTTCTTC
-,TRBD2,TRBV5-4,TRBJ2-3,CASSQERAGADTQYF,TGTGCCAGCAGCCAAGAGCGAGCGGGAGCAGATACGCAGTATTTT
-,-,TRBV6-5,TRBJ2-3,CASSYRRSPDTQYF,TGTGCCAGCAGTTATCGGCGGAGTCCAGATACGCAGTATTTT
-,TRBD2,TRBV2,TRBJ2-2,CASRWTSGFNTGELFF,TGTGCCAGCAGATGGACTAGCGGGTTTAACACCGGGGAGCTGTTTTTT
-,-,TRBV4-1,TRBJ2-7,CASSQEQSVLALTYEQYF,TGCGCCAGCAGCCAAGAACAAAGTGTTCTAGCCCTTACCTACGAGCAGTACTTC
once,TRBD2,TRBV18,TRBJ2-5,CASSPPYGRETQYF,TGTGCCAGCTCACCACCATACGGGAGGGAGACCCAGTACTTC
-,-,TRBV30,TRBJ1-1,CAWDPGRNTEAFF,TGTGCCTGGGACCCAGGGCGGAACACTGAAGCTTTCTTT
-,TRBD2,TRBV4-2,TRBJ2-7,CASSEAGSSYEQYF,TGTGCCAGCAGTGAAGCGGGGTCCTCCTACGAGCAGTACTTC
-,-,TRBV11-3,TRBJ2-3,CASSLDWARATQYF,TGTGCCAGCAGCTTAGATTGGGCCAGGGCTACGCAGTATTTT
once,-,TRBV5-1,TRBJ2-6,CASFRGSSGANVLTF,TGCGCCAGCTTCAGGGGAAGCTCTGGGGCCAACGTCCTGACTTTC
-,-,TRBV5-4,TRBJ2-5,CASSIGDRTSETQYF,TGTGCCAGCAGCATTGGAGACAGGACCTCCGAGACCCAGTACTTC
-,-,TRBV9,TRBJ2-7,CASSVDVGYSYEQYF,TGTGCCAGCAGCGTAGATGTCGGTTACTCCTACGAGCAGTACTTC
-,-,TRBV19,TRBJ1-1,CASSIRGRVNTEAFF,TGTGCCAGTAGTATCCGTGGCAGGGTGAACACTGAAGCTTTCTTT
-,TRBD1,TRBV5-1,TRBJ1-4,CASSNKITGEREKLFF,TGCGCCAGCAGCAACAAAATTACAGGGGAACGGGAAAAACTGTTTTTT
-,TRBD2,TRBV7-9,TRBJ2-5,CASSLALGLAERYQETQYF,TGTGCCAGCAGCTTAGCGCTTGGACTAGCGGAGCGGTACCAAGAGACCCAGTACTTC